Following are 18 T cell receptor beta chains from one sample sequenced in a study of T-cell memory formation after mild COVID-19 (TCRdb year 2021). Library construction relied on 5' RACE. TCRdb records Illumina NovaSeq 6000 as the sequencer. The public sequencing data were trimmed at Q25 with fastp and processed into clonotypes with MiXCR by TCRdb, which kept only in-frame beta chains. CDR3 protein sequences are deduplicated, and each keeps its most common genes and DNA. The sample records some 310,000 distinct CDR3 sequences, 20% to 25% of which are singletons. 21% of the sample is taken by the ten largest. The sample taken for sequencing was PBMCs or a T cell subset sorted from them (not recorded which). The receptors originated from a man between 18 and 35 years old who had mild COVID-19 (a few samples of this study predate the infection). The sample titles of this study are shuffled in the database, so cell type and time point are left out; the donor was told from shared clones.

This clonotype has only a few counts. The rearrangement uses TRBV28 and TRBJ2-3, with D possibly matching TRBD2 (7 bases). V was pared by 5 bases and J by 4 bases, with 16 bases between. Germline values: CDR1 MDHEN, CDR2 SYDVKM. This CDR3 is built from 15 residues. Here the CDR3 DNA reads TGTGCCAGCAGTAGTGGGGGGGCCGGGCCAGATACGCAGTATTTT. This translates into CASSSGGAGPDTQYF.

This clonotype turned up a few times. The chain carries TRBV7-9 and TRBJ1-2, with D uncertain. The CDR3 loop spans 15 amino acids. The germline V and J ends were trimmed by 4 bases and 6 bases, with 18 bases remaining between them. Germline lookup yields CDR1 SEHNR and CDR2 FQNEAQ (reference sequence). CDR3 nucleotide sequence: TGTGCCAGCAGCTCCCGGACCGATTTCGGGAATGGCTACACCTTC. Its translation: CASSSRTDFGNGYTF. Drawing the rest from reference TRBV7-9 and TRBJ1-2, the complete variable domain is DTGVSQNPRHKITKRGQNVTFRCDPISEHNRLYWYRQTLGQGPEFLTYFQNEAQLEKSRLLSDRFSAERPKGSFSTLEIQRTEQGDSAMYLCASSSRTDFGNGYTFGSGTRLTVV.

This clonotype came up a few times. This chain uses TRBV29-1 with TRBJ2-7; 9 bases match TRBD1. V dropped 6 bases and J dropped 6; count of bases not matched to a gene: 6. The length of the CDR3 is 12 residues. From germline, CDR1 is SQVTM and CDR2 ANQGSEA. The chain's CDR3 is CSVVRDRAEQYF. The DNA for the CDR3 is TGCAGCGTAGTCCGGGACAGGGCCGAGCAGTACTTC.

The CDR3 nucleotides read TGTGCCAGCAGCAAAGCATCCCTAGCGGGGGTATCCAATGAGCAGTTCTTC. Translation: CASSKASLAGVSNEQFF. V gene TRBV21-1 combines with J gene TRBJ2-1; TRBD2, the table's D call, lacks a check against the DNA. TRBV21-1 is assigned pseudogene status. There are 17 residues in the CDR3.

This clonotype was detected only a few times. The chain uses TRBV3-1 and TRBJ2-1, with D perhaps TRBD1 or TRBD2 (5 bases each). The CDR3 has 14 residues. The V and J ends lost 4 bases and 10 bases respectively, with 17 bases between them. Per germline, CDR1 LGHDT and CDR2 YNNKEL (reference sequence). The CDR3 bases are TGTGCCAGCAGCCCCGTGACGGGGCCTTCGGAGCAGTTCTTC. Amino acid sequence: CASSPVTGPSEQFF.

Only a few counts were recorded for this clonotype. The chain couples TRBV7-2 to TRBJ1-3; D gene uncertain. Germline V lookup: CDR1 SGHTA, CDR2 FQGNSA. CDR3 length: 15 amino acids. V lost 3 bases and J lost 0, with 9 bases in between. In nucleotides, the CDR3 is TGTGCCAGCAGCTTTTGGGGTAGCTCTGGAAACACCATATATTTT. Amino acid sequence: CASSFWGSSGNTIYF.

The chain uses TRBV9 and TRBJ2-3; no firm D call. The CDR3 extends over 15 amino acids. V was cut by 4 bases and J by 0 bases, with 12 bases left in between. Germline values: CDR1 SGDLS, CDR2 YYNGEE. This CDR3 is CASSPRSTSTDTQYF. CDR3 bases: TGTGCCAGCAGCCCCAGGTCTACTAGCACAGATACGCAGTATTTT.

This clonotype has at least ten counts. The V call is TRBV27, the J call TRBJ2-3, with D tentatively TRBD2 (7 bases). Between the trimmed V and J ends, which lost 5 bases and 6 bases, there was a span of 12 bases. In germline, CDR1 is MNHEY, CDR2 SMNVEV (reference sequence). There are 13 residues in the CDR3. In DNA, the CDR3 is TGTGCCAGCAGTATCGGGGGGCTGGATACGCAGTATTTT. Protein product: CASSIGGLDTQYF.

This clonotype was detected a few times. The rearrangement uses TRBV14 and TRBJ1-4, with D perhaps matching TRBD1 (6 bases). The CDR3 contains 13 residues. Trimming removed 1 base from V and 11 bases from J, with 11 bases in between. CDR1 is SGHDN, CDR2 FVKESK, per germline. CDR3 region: CASSQVPQGKLFF. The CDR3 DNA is TGTGCCAGCAGCCAAGTCCCCCAGGGGAAACTGTTTTTT.

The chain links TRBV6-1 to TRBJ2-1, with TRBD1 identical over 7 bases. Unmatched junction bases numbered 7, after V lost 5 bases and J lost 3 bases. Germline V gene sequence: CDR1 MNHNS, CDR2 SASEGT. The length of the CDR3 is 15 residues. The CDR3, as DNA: TGTGCCAGCAGTCACCGGGACAGAAACTACAATGAGCAGTTCTTC. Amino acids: CASSHRDRNYNEQFF.

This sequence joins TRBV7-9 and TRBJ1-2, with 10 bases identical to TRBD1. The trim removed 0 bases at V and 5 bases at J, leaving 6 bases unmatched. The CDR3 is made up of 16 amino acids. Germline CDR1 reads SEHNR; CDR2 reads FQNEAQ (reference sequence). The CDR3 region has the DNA TGTGCCAGCAGCTTAGCGCGTCCGGGACAGGGGTATGGCTACACCTTC. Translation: CASSLARPGQGYGYTF.

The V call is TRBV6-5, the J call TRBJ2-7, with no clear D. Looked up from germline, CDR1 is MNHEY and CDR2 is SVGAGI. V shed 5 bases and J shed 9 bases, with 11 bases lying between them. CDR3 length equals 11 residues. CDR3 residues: CASSGQSGQYV. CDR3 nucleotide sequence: TGTGCCAGCAGTGGGCAGTCGGGGCAGTACGTC.

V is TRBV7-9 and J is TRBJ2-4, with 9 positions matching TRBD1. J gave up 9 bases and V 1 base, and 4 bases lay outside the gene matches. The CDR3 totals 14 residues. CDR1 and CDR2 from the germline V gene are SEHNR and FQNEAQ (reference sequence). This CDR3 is CASSLGGQGSIQYF. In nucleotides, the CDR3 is TGTGCCAGCAGCTTAGGAGGACAGGGGAGCATTCAGTACTTC.

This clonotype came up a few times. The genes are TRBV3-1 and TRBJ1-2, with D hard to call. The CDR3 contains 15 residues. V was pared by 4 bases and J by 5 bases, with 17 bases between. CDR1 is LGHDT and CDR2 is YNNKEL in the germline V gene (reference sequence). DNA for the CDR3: TGTGCCAGCAGCCCTCCAGGAATCGAACCATATGGCTACACCTTC. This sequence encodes CASSPPGIEPYGYTF.

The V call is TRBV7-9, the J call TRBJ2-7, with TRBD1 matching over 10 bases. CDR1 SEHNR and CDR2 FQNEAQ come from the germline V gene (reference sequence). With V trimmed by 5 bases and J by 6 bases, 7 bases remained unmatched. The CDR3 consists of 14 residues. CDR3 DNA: TGTGCCAGCAGCCGCCCGGGACAGGGGCGCGAGCAGTACTTC. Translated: CASSRPGQGREQYF.

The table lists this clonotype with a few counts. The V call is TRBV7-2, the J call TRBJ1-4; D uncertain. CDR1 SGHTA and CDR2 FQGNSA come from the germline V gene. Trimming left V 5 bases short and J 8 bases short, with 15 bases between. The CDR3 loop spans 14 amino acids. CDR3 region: CASSPAGGREKLFF. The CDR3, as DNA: TGTGCCAGCAGCCCGGCGGGTGGGAGAGAAAAACTGTTTTTT.

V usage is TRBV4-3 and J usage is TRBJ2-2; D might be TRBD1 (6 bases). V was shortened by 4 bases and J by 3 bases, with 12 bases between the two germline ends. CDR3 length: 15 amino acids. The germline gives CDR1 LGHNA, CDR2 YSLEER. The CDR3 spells CASSPRGLDTGELFF. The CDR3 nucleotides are TGCGCCAGCAGCCCCAGGGGTCTGGACACCGGGGAGCTGTTTTTT.

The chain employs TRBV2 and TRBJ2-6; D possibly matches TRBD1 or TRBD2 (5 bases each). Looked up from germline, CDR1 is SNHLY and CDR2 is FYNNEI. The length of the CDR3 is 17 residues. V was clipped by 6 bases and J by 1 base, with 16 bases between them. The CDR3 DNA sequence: TGTGCCAGCAGGTCCGGGACGTCTATATCTGGGGCCAACGTCCTGACTTTC. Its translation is CASRSGTSISGANVLTF.